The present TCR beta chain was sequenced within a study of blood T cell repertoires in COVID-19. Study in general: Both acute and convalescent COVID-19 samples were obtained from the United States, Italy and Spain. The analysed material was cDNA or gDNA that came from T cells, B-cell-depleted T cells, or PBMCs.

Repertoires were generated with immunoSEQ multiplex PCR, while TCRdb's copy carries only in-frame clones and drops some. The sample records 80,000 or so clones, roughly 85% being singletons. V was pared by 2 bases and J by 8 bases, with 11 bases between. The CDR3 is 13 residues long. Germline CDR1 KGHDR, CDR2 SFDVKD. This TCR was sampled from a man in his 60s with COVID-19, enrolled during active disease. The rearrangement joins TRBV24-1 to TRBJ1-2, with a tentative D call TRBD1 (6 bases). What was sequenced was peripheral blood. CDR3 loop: CATSDSTTGGYTF. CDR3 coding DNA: TGTGCCACCAGTGATTCCACGACAGGCGGCTACACCTTC.